This T cell receptor beta chain was identified during a study of CD8+ T cells in alopecia areata. The V and J ends lost 2 bases and 8 bases respectively, with 10 bases between them. The CDR3 length is 13 residues. Germline CDR1 and CDR2: SGHAT and FQNNGV. Those with alopecia areata gave lesional scalp punch biopsies and peripheral blood. Extraction and reverse transcription of RNA yielded cDNA as the sequencing template. Clones were read by immunoSEQ multiplex PCR, and TCRdb kept only the in-frame ones, dropping some. This sample has 250,000 or so clones; about 68% occur once, and the top ten carry approximately 1.2%.

This chain links TRBV11-2 with TRBJ2-4, with D tentatively TRBD2 (5 bases). This receptor was obtained from a human donor with alopecia areata. The specimen was CD4+ T cells sorted from blood, collected at week 0. The CDR3 sequence: CASSLIRRDIQYF. CDR3 nucleotide sequence: TGTGCCAGCAGCTTAATTAGGCGGGACATTCAGTACTTC.